These 28 T cell receptor beta chains share one sample of origin, sequenced in a study of cytomegalovirus exposure and HLA in healthy donors listed by TCRdb under 2017. To prepare the library, the immunoSEQ multiplex PCR assay was applied. For the multiplex PCR, a mixture combining 60 forward primers for TCR Vbeta segments and 13 reverse primers for TCR Jbeta segments was used. The source is immuneACCESS, and TCRdb retained only in-frame sequences with V and J called. Part of the clones is not carried over; for the studies checked, unresolved V genes explain less than half of this, and the remainder is unexplained. Across this sample there are over 200,000 clones, with 82% seen only once. 5% to 6.5% of the sample rests with the top ten. Sequencing input: PBMCs. The receptors here all came from a woman aged 40 to 50 in good health and CMV-seropositive.

The chain is built from TRBV7-9 and TRBJ2-7, with 13 bases fitting TRBD2. CDR1 is SEHNR, CDR2 FQNEAQ, per germline (reference sequence). V was pared by 5 bases and J by 2 bases, with 12 bases of the junction left unmatched. CDR3 size: 18 residues. CDR3 residues: CASSRRLAGGYLPYEQYF. In DNA, the CDR3 is TGTGCCAGCAGCCGCAGACTAGCGGGGGGTTATCTCCCCTACGAGCAGTACTTC.

V gene TRBV7-9 combines with J gene TRBJ1-2; 9 bases line up with TRBD1. The CDR3 covers 15 residues. Losses at the gene ends were 2 bases for V and 2 bases for J; bases not matched to a gene: 3. Germline loops: CDR1 SEHNR, CDR2 FQNEAQ (reference sequence). CDR3: CASSLSGQGNYGYTF. CDR3 sequence (DNA): TGTGCCAGCAGCTTATCGGGACAGGGAAACTATGGCTACACCTTC.

CDR3 sequence: CASSRRDRGINEQFF. DNA of the CDR3: TGTGCCAGCAGCCGCCGGGACAGGGGAATCAATGAGCAGTTCTTC. The chain recombines TRBV13 with TRBJ2-1; TRBD1 matches at 10 bases. The V segment lost 5 bases and the J segment 6 bases; nucleotides outside the gene matches: 7. The CDR3 loop spans 15 amino acids. Germline V lookup: CDR1 PRHDT, CDR2 FYEKMQ (reference sequence).

The chain couples TRBV6-5 to TRBJ1-2; D unresolved. CDR3 length: 12 residues. Between the trimmed V and J ends, which lost 7 bases and 13 bases, there was a span of 19 bases. Germline V CDR1 and CDR2: MNHEY, SVGAGI. CDR3 protein: CASKQNTLGLTF. The CDR3 coding sequence is TGTGCCAGCAAACAGAACACCCTTGGGCTCACCTTC.

This chain connects TRBV2 to TRBJ1-4; weak D call: TRBD1 (5 bases). The germline gives CDR1 SNHLY, CDR2 FYNNEI. Trimming removed 3 bases at V and 13 bases at J, with 18 bases between. The length of the CDR3 is 14 residues. The CDR3 DNA reads as TGTGCCAGCAGTGACGATCTCCTTCCAGGGTTACTGTTTTTT. It yields the protein CASSDDLLPGLLFF.

In its sample, this clone was seen a few times. The chain employs TRBV11-3 and TRBJ1-1; the D gene is possibly TRBD1 (6 bases). The length of the CDR3 is 14 residues. Germline CDR1 reads SGHNT; CDR2 reads YENEEA. V was shortened by 5 bases and J by 0 bases, with 10 bases between the two germline ends. This CDR3 reads CASSPGHLNTEAFF. For the CDR3, the DNA is TGTGCCAGCAGCCCGGGACACCTGAACACTGAAGCTTTCTTT.

In DNA form, the CDR3 reads TGTGCCAGCAGTAAACTCGGGACAGGGGCGTCGAACACTGAAGCTTTCTTT. Encoded protein: CASSKLGTGASNTEAFF. The chain recombines TRBV7-2 with TRBJ1-1, with 10 bases matching TRBD1. The length of the CDR3 is 17 residues. Germline lookup yields CDR1 SGHTA and CDR2 FQGNSA. The V gene end was trimmed by 6 bases and the J gene end by 1 base; junction bases not matched to a gene: 11.

Details on this clone: Other DNA sequences in the sample encode the same CDR3. This chain links TRBV6-1 with TRBJ1-1, with a weak D call TRBD1 (5 bases). The V gene lost 0 bases and the J gene lost 4 bases, with 6 bases spanning the gap. The germline V gene has CDR1 MNHNS and CDR2 SASEGT. The CDR3 runs to 13 residues. CDR3 sequence reads: CASSEARGTEAFF. CDR3 nucleotide sequence: TGTGCCAGCAGTGAAGCAAGGGGCACTGAAGCTTTCTTT.

This chain joins TRBV29-1 and TRBJ2-1; 8 bases fit TRBD2. Trimming took 0 bases from V and 1 from J; bases not matched to a gene: 14. Germline loops: CDR1 SQVTM, CDR2 ANQGSEA. This CDR3 has 19 amino acids. The CDR3 sequence: CSVEDLTSAATESYNEQFF. The CDR3 DNA reads as TGCAGCGTTGAAGATCTGACTAGCGCAGCAACGGAATCCTACAATGAGCAGTTCTTC.

This rearrangement joins TRBV11-3 to TRBJ1-2, with TRBD1 as a possible D gene (6 bases). The CDR3 loop spans 17 amino acids. The germline V gene encodes CDR1 SGHNT and CDR2 YENEEA. V gave up 5 bases and J gave up 0 bases, with 19 bases separating them. Here the CDR3 DNA reads TGTGCCAGCAGCCGTAATGATTGGACAGTAGCTAACTATGGCTACACCTTC. Amino acids: CASSRNDWTVANYGYTF.

V is TRBV11-2 and J is TRBJ2-1; D unresolved. The germline CDR1 and CDR2 sequences are SGHAT and FQNNGV. V lost 0 bases and J lost 0, with 9 bases in between. This CDR3 comprises 16 residues. CDR3 bases: TGTGCCAGCAGCTTAGAGAGGTACCTCTCCTACAATGAGCAGTTCTTC. This encodes CASSLERYLSYNEQFF.

A few counts support this clone. The rearrangement links TRBV6-5 to TRBJ1-1; D uncertain. The germline V and J ends were trimmed by 4 bases and 1 base, with 7 bases remaining between them. This CDR3 comprises 13 residues. CDR1 is MNHEY and CDR2 is SVGAGI in the germline V gene. The CDR3 DNA reads as TGTGCCAGCAGTTGGGCCACGAACACTGAAGCTTTCTTT. Amino acids: CASSWATNTEAFF.

The rearrangement uses TRBV6-1 and TRBJ1-4; D is undetermined. This CDR3 is 14 amino acids long. V lost 6 bases to trimming and J lost 2 bases, with 10 bases between them. Germline V gives CDR1 MNHNS, CDR2 SASEGT. The CDR3 spells CASRPSATNEKLFF. The CDR3 coding sequence is TGTGCCAGCAGACCCAGTGCCACTAATGAAAAACTGTTTTTT.

This rearrangement joins TRBV11-3 to TRBJ2-3; 11 bases align to TRBD2. Germline assignment: CDR1 SGHNT and CDR2 YENEEA. The junction had 7 bases not matched to a gene; V was cut back by 3 bases and J by 5 bases. This CDR3 contains 16 residues. CDR3 nucleotides: TGTGCCAGCAGCTTCGGACCGGGACTAGCGGAAGATACGCAGTATTTT. Translated, it gives CASSFGPGLAEDTQYF.

Worth noting for this clone: Sequence at one end of the junction differs from germline and may be a read error. The chain has TRBV2 and TRBJ2-1; possible D gene TRBD1, 6 bases. This CDR3 region has 11 residues. CDR1 is SNHLY, CDR2 FYNNEI, per germline. For the CDR3, the DNA is TGTGCCAGCAGTGAAGAGGGGGTGCGGATCTTC. This encodes CASSEEGVRIF.

This clone came up once. V usage is TRBV7-2 and J usage is TRBJ2-5, with 7 bases matching TRBD2. Losses at the gene ends were 1 base for V and 3 bases for J; bases not matched to a gene: 5. CDR1 and CDR2 (germline): SGHTA, FQGNSA. CDR3 length equals 15 residues. CDR3 sequence reads: CASSLVSGAEETQYF. The CDR3 nucleotides read TGTGCCAGCAGCTTAGTAAGCGGGGCGGAAGAGACCCAGTACTTC.

Concerning this clone itself: At one end, the junction sequence differs from germline, possibly due to a read error. Distinct nucleotide sequences in the sample also encode this CDR3. The chain joins TRBV6-5 to TRBJ1-6; 8 bases fit TRBD1. This CDR3 has 13 amino acids. In germline, CDR1 is MNHEY, CDR2 SVGAGI. The CDR3 nucleotides are TGTGCCAGCAGGAGGGACAGGAATTCCCCCCTCCACTTT. Amino acids: CASRRDRNSPLHF.

The chain combines TRBV7-6 with TRBJ2-7; 8 bases map to TRBD1. CDR3 length: 14 residues. V trimming: 4 bases; J trimming: 7 bases; junction bases outside the gene matches: 9. Germline V gene lookup returns CDR1 SGHVS and CDR2 FNYEAQ. The CDR3 reads CASSSGTGPREQYF. In DNA form, the CDR3 reads TGTGCCAGCAGCTCCGGGACAGGTCCGAGGGAGCAGTACTTC.

The chain uses TRBV6-5 and TRBJ2-7, with TRBD2 matching 8 bases. Per germline, CDR1 MNHEY and CDR2 SVGAGI. The J segment lost 0 bases and the V segment lost 6 bases, leaving 7 bases of the junction unmatched. This CDR3 is 15 amino acids long. The CDR3 bases are TGTGCCAGCAGCTCGACTAGCGCGAGCTCCTACGAGCAGTACTTC. It translates to CASSSTSASSYEQYF.

DNA of the CDR3: TGCAGCGTACTGCTAGCGGGGGAAGGCACAGATACGCAGTATTTT. Translated: CSVLLAGEGTDTQYF. The gene calls are TRBV29-1 and TRBJ2-3, with 10 bases aligning to TRBD2. Germline CDR1 reads SQVTM; CDR2 reads ANQGSEA. Trimming at V came to 6 bases and at J to 1 base, leaving 7 bases not matched to a gene. This CDR3 region has 15 residues.

This clone was seen only once. The chain carries TRBV11-2 and TRBJ2-7; D is possibly TRBD2 (6 bases). V was clipped by 1 base and J by 0 bases, with 7 bases between them. Germline V gene lookup returns CDR1 SGHAT and CDR2 FQNNGV. There are 14 residues in the CDR3. The DNA of the CDR3 is TGTGCCAGCAGCTTAGTGGGACTCTCCTACGAGCAGTACTTC. This translates into CASSLVGLSYEQYF.

This chain uses TRBV9 with TRBJ1-5; TRBD1 might be the D (6 bases). V lost 3 bases, J lost 8 bases, and 15 bases lay in between. Germline CDR1 is SGDLS and CDR2 is YYNGEE. CDR3 length equals 14 residues. CDR3 coding DNA: TGTGCCAGCAGCGCTGACAGGTTGACCGAGCCCCAGCATTTT. It encodes CASSADRLTEPQHF.

This chain connects TRBV19 to TRBJ2-5, with 10 bases that match TRBD2. The germline V gene encodes CDR1 LNHDA and CDR2 SQIVND (reference sequence). The CDR3 totals 15 residues. After removal of 6 bases from V and 2 bases from J, the junction contained 6 bases not matched to a gene. The CDR3 DNA reads TGTGCCAGTAGCCTAACTAGCGGGATACAAGAGACCCAGTACTTC. Protein product: CASSLTSGIQETQYF.

This rearrangement joins TRBV5-6 to TRBJ1-5, with TRBD1 identical over 9 bases. The junction had 10 bases not matched to a gene; V was cut back by 4 bases and J by 5 bases. The CDR3 length is 16 residues. Germline CDR1 and CDR2: SGHDT and YYEEEE. CDR3 loop: CASSPGTGLRDQPQHF. Written as DNA, the CDR3 is TGTGCCAGCAGCCCCGGGACAGGGCTACGGGATCAGCCCCAGCATTTT.

The chain carries TRBV2 and TRBJ1-4; TRBD1 matches 7 bases. J gave up 3 bases and V 5 bases, and 6 bases lay outside the gene matches. CDR1 and CDR2 from the germline V gene are SNHLY and FYNNEI. The CDR3 extends over 15 amino acids. The CDR3 reads CASSYTDRANEKLFF. The CDR3 DNA follows: TGTGCCAGCAGTTATACTGACAGGGCTAATGAAAAACTGTTTTTT.

The chain has TRBV4-3 and TRBJ1-3; D perhaps matches TRBD1 (6 bases). V lost 0 bases, J lost 2 bases, and 14 bases lay in between. The germline V gene has CDR1 LGHNA and CDR2 YSLEER. The CDR3 totals 17 residues. The CDR3 sequence: CASSQDPPGAAGNTIYF. CDR3 nucleotides: TGCGCCAGCAGCCAAGACCCCCCAGGGGCGGCTGGAAACACCATATATTTT.

The V gene is TRBV25-1, the J gene TRBJ2-3; D not certain. Germline V CDR1 and CDR2: MGHDK, SYGVNS. The CDR3 loop spans 13 amino acids. V lost 6 bases and J 0 bases, leaving 7 bases between the germline ends. Here the CDR3 DNA reads TGTGCCAGCAGGGCCCCTAGCACAGATACGCAGTATTTT. Its protein is CASRAPSTDTQYF.

The table lists this clone with a count of one. The rearrangement uses TRBV6-1 and TRBJ1-2; tentative D call: TRBD1 (6 bases). The ends were cut back, 7 bases at V and 10 bases at J, with 16 bases in the middle. The germline CDR1 and CDR2 sequences are MNHNS and SASEGT. CDR3 length: 12 amino acids. DNA for the CDR3: TGTGCCAGCACCCGGACAGACCTTTTCTACACCTTC. This translates into CASTRTDLFYTF.